This T cell receptor beta chain stems from a study of blood T cell repertoires in COVID-19. About the research overall: T cells, B-cell-depleted T cells, or PBMCs supplied cDNA or gDNA.

Germline V gives CDR1 LNHDA, CDR2 SQIVND (reference sequence). This CDR3 is built from 12 residues. Between the trimmed V and J ends, which lost 7 bases and 8 bases, there was a span of 12 bases. Authors' data handling: Amplification of reference gene primers was used by the study to estimate nucleated cell counts. Repertoires were generated with immunoSEQ multiplex PCR, while TCRdb's copy carries only in-frame clones and drops some. V, J and clone size were drawn from that table, and D and trimming were deduced from the DNA. The sample lists 150,000 to 180,000 clones; roughly 83% were seen once. The specimen sequenced was peripheral blood. This TCR derives from a woman aged 55-75 years with COVID-19, enrolled during active disease. V is TRBV19 and J is TRBJ2-1, with D unresolved. CDR3 sequence (DNA): TGTGCCAGTATAGGCAGGTTTCATGAGCAGTTCTTC. It specifies CASIGRFHEQFF.